Listed below are T cell receptor beta chains from one sample, sequenced in a study of OX40 agonist ivuxolimab in advanced cancers. TCRdb's copy holds only in-frame clones and misses some; the assay was immunoSEQ multiplex PCR. Found here are roughly 29,000 clones, around 90% of them singletons; the top ten hold 9.4%. Sequenced material: CD4+ or CD8+ T cells sorted from blood, taken in a trial of the OX40 agonist ivuxolimab. The receptor source for this set is an adult with an advanced solid tumor such as melanoma, head and neck, liver or kidney cancer. Both conserved end residues are part of each CDR3. D genes are given only for firm matches. Expanded clones are given a class, and other clones once, few, many or no size at all.

j_gene | abundance | v_gene | d_gene | CDR3nt | CDR3aa
TRBJ2-7 | . | TRBV15 | TRBD1 | TGTGCCACCAGCGGAACAGGGGGGCCCTACGAGCAGTACTTC | CATSGTGGPYEQYF
TRBJ2-2 | . | TRBV7-6 | . | TGTGCCAGCAGTCCCTACGGCGAATATCCGAACACCGGGGAGCTGTTTTTT | CASSPYGEYPNTGELFF
TRBJ1-1 | . | TRBV11-1 | TRBD1 | TGTGCCAGCAGCTTGGGACAGAGCCACACTGAAGCTTTCTTT | CASSLGQSHTEAFF
TRBJ2-7 | . | TRBV19 | TRBD1 | TGTGCCAGTAGTTTGCGGGACAGGGTGGAATACGAGCAGTACTTC | CASSLRDRVEYEQYF
TRBJ2-4 | . | TRBV14 | . | TGTGCCAGCAGCCAAGACAGGTGGGGGGCGAAAAACATTCAGTACTTC | CASSQDRWGAKNIQYF
TRBJ1-4 | . | TRBV4-1 | . | TGCGCCAGCAGCCAGATACTCCGGGATGTTGATGAAAAACTGTTTTTT | CASSQILRDVDEKLFF
TRBJ2-2 | . | TRBV11-3 | . | TGTGCCAGCAGCTTAGCGAACACCGGGGAGCTGTTTTTT | CASSLANTGELFF
TRBJ2-7 | . | TRBV13 | TRBD2 | TGTGCCAGCAGCCTCGGGACTAGCGGGATGGACGAGCAGTACTTC | CASSLGTSGMDEQYF
TRBJ2-5 | . | TRBV18 | TRBD2 | TGTGCCAGCTCACCACCGCTAGCGGACCTCCAGGTGTCCCAGTACTTC | CASSPPLADLQVSQYF
TRBJ2-7 | . | TRBV6-6 | . | TGTGCCAGCAGTTACTCACCGGGGAGCGAGCAGTACTTC | CASSYSPGSEQYF
TRBJ2-7 | . | TRBV5-1 | . | TGCGCCAGCAGCTTGGGGGACCTTCCGGGCGAGCAGTACTTC | CASSLGDLPGEQYF
TRBJ2-1 | . | TRBV6-4 | TRBD1 | TGTGCCAGCAGTGATACCGGGACAGGACTTAAAAATGAGCAGTTCTTC | CASSDTGTGLKNEQFF
TRBJ2-5 | . | TRBV10-3 | TRBD1 | TGTGCCATCAGGGGGACAGGCCAAGAGACCCAGTACTTC | CAIRGTGQETQYF
TRBJ2-3 | . | TRBV6-1 | TRBD2 | TGTGCCAGCAGTGAATCCCTAGCGGTCACAGATACGCAGTATTTT | CASSESLAVTDTQYF
TRBJ1-6 | . | TRBV6-1 | TRBD1 | TGTGCCAGCAGCTCGACAGGGGGTTCTCCACCCCTCCACTTT | CASSSTGGSPPLHF
TRBJ1-6 | . | TRBV5-3 | TRBD1 | TGTGCCAGCAGCTTGGGACAGGTGTCTTCACCCCTCCACTTT | CASSLGQVSSPLHF
TRBJ2-7 | . | TRBV6-6 | . | TGTGCCAGCAGTTACTCGCGGGGAGAGCAGTACTTC | CASSYSRGEQYF
TRBJ2-4 | . | TRBV4-3 | TRBD1 | TGCGCCAGCAGCCAAGACGACGACAGGGCCCAAAACATTCAGTACTTC | CASSQDDDRAQNIQYF
TRBJ2-1 | . | TRBV30 | . | TGTGCCTGGAGAGGGACGTATCACAATGAGCAGTTCTTC | CAWRGTYHNEQFF
TRBJ1-5 | . | TRBV19 | . | TGTGCCAGCAGTGACAGTGGGGGGTATAGCAATCAGCCCCAGCATTTT | CASSDSGGYSNQPQHF
TRBJ2-2 | . | TRBV11-1 | . | TGTGCCAGCAGTTCCCCCACCGGGGAGCTGTTTTTT | CASSSPTGELFF
TRBJ2-5 | . | TRBV10-3 | . | TGTGCCACCGGCGTCGAGGGGGTAGAGGAGACCCAGTACTTC | CATGVEGVEETQYF
TRBJ2-7 | . | TRBV28 | . | TGTGCCAGCAGTTCAGGGGTTCGTAACGAGCAGTACTTC | CASSSGVRNEQYF
TRBJ2-7 | . | TRBV28 | TRBD2 | TGTGCCAGCGGGGTTAGCGGGAGGCGGGTTAGTTACGAGCAGTACTTC | CASGVSGRRVSYEQYF
TRBJ2-1 | . | TRBV5-1 | . | TGCGCCAGCAGCTCCGTCTACATAGCGGAAAGCTCCTACAATGAGCAGTTCTTC | CASSSVYIAESSYNEQFF
TRBJ2-2 | . | TRBV6-1 | . | TGTGCCAGCAGTTATAACACCGGGGAGCTGTTTTTT | CASSYNTGELFF
TRBJ1-1 | . | TRBV6-6 | . | TGTGCCAGCAGTTACCTGTACATGAACACTGAAGCTTTCTTT | CASSYLYMNTEAFF
TRBJ2-7 | . | TRBV27 | . | TGTGCCAGCAGTTGGGCAGGGGGGCCCTACGAGCAGTACTTC | CASSWAGGPYEQYF
TRBJ2-7 | . | TRBV7-2 | . | TGTGCCAGCAGCTCGGCCCGCAACTACGAGCAGTACTTC | CASSSARNYEQYF
TRBJ2-3 | . | TRBV7-2 | . | TGTGCCAGCAGCGGGAGGATCCCACAAGATACGCAGTATTTT | CASSGRIPQDTQYF
TRBJ2-1 | . | TRBV7-2 | . | TGTGCCAGCAGCACTGGGGGGGGGCCCTACAATGAGCAGTTCTTC | CASSTGGGPYNEQFF
TRBJ2-2 | . | TRBV5-1 | . | TGCGCCAGCAGCTCCCCTATCGACACCGGGGAGCTGTTTTTT | CASSSPIDTGELFF
TRBJ2-7 | . | TRBV13 | TRBD2 | TGTGCCAGCAGCCCAGAACTCGGACTAGCCTACGAGCAGTACTTC | CASSPELGLAYEQYF
TRBJ1-2 | . | TRBV2 | . | TGTGCCAGCAGTCCTGGAGGATTCAACTATGGCTACACCTTC | CASSPGGFNYGYTF
TRBJ2-7 | . | TRBV5-1 | . | TGCGCCAGCAGACAGACTTACTCCTACGAGCAGTACTTC | CASRQTYSYEQYF
TRBJ2-7 | . | TRBV7-8 | TRBD2 | TGTGCCAGCAGCTTAGTTGCTAGCGGAGGCTACGAGCAGTACTTC | CASSLVASGGYEQYF
TRBJ2-7 | few | TRBV7-6 | . | TGTGCCAGCAGCTTAGCGGATTCCTACGAGCAGTACTTC | CASSLADSYEQYF
TRBJ2-7 | . | TRBV11-1 | . | TGTGCCAGCAGCTGGGGAACTTCATACGAGCAGTACTTC | CASSWGTSYEQYF
TRBJ2-2 | . | TRBV10-3 | . | TGTGCCATCAGTGAGTCTGGGACTCGGACCGGGGAGCTGTTTTTT | CAISESGTRTGELFF
TRBJ2-7 | . | TRBV4-3 | TRBD2 | TGCGCCAGCAGCCAAGATAGGGTGGTGGTAGCGGGGACCTACGAGCAGTACTTC | CASSQDRVVVAGTYEQYF
TRBJ2-5 | once | TRBV5-1 | . | TGCGCCAGCAGTTGGCGAGGGGCCGACCAAGAGACCCAGTACTTC | CASSWRGADQETQYF
TRBJ2-3 | . | TRBV5-1 | TRBD2 | TGCGCCAGCAGCACCGCTAGCGGTTCCACAGATACGCAGTATTTT | CASSTASGSTDTQYF
TRBJ1-1 | . | TRBV9 | TRBD1 | TGTGCCAGCAGCGTAGGGGACAGGGGATTGGGTGAAGCTTTCTTT | CASSVGDRGLGEAFF
TRBJ1-1 | . | TRBV5-6 | . | TGTGCCAGCAGCTTGGTCACCAACACTGAAGCTTTCTTT | CASSLVTNTEAFF
TRBJ2-1 | once | TRBV18 | TRBD2 | TGTGCCAGCTCACCTCTCGAACGGGAGGGCCCCTACAATGAGCAGTTCTTC | CASSPLEREGPYNEQFF
TRBJ2-7 | . | TRBV11-1 | . | TGTGCCAGCAGCTTGACAGACACCTACGAGCAGTACTTC | CASSLTDTYEQYF
TRBJ2-3 | . | TRBV4-2 | . | TGTGCCAGCAGCCAAGAGGCCCAGCAGGCGCAGTATTTT | CASSQEAQQAQYF
TRBJ1-5 | . | TRBV18 | . | TGTGCCAGCTCACTGGACAGCAATCAGCCCCAGCATTTT | CASSLDSNQPQHF
TRBJ2-1 | once | TRBV11-2 | . | TGTGCCAGCAGCTTAGAGTGGCGCAATGAGCAGTTCTTC | CASSLEWRNEQFF